This T cell receptor (beta chain) is from a study of cytomegalovirus exposure and HLA in healthy donors. Looking at the study overall: The 110 million or so unique TCR beta sequences, from roughly 170 million T cells, were found by an earlier analysis.

PCR used 60 Vbeta primers and 13 Jbeta primers. The method was immunoSEQ multiplex PCR; TCRdb's version includes in-frame clones alone and lacks a portion of them. The sample carries around 120,000 clones, roughly 70% recorded once. Germline V gives CDR1 MNHNY, CDR2 SVGAGI (reference sequence). This CDR3 is built from 11 residues. The germline V and J ends were trimmed by 3 bases and 8 bases, with 7 bases remaining between them. What was sequenced was PBMCs. V gene TRBV6-6 combines with J gene TRBJ1-1; D is possibly TRBD1 (5 bases). The source of this sequence is a woman in her forties or fifties in good health and CMV-seropositive. The CDR3 loop is CASSYQGEAFF. Here the CDR3 DNA reads TGTGCCAGCAGTTATCAGGGCGAAGCTTTCTTT.